Below, 23 T cell receptor beta chains from the same sample are listed, as sequenced in a study of T cell repertoires in cytomegalovirus infection (dated by TCRdb to between 2018 and 2021). The listed sequencing device is Illumina HiSeq 1500. The public reads were reprocessed in TCRdb via fastp at Q25 and MiXCR, keeping in-frame beta chains. Identical CDR3 protein sequences are pooled into one entry, listed with their most common genes and DNA. The sample table records some 200,000 distinct CDR3 sequences; approximately 20% of these occur just once. The top ten clones comprise about 3% of the sample. The sequenced material came from PBMCs. Source of these receptors: a human donor in good health (CMV status not recorded). Some clones in this sample may be carry-over from other donors' samples.

The genes are TRBV7-6 and TRBJ2-2, with TRBD1 matching over 8 bases. There are 14 residues in the CDR3. The V gene's germline CDR1 is SGHVS and CDR2 FNYEAQ. With V trimmed by 8 bases and J by 1 base, 3 bases remained unmatched. The CDR3 protein is CASHGQGNTGELFF. The CDR3 DNA is TGTGCCAGCCACGGACAGGGGAACACCGGGGAGCTGTTTTTT.

This clonotype has a count of ten or more. The chain couples TRBV7-8 to TRBJ2-3; possibly TRBD1 or TRBD2 for D (5 bases each). Germline loops: CDR1 SGHVS, CDR2 FQNEAQ. This CDR3 is built from 13 residues. Trimming left V 6 bases short and J 4 bases short, with 11 bases between. Here the CDR3 reads CASREGTADTQYF. The CDR3 region has the DNA TGTGCCAGCAGGGAAGGGACCGCAGATACGCAGTATTTT.

This clonotype was detected a few times. The chain links TRBV7-3 to TRBJ2-1; TRBD2 might be the D (7 bases). The germline V and J ends were trimmed by 6 bases and 2 bases, with 14 bases remaining between them. Germline values: CDR1 SGHTA, CDR2 FQGTGA. The CDR3 totals 15 residues. The CDR3 DNA reads TGTGCCAGCAGTCAGTTAGGGGGGGCCTACAATGAGCAGTTCTTC. Its translation is CASSQLGGAYNEQFF.

This clonotype came up many times. The J gene is TRBJ2-5, the V gene TRBV7-8; TRBD1 matches 11 bases. Germline V gene data show CDR1 as SGHVS and CDR2 as FQNEAQ. This CDR3 spans 16 amino acids. J gave up 4 bases and V 3 bases, and 7 bases lay outside the gene matches. The CDR3 loop reads CASSFGTGGLGETQYF. The CDR3 DNA reads as TGTGCCAGCAGCTTCGGGACAGGGGGTTTAGGAGAGACCCAGTACTTC.

This clonotype was seen repeatedly, ten times or more. The rearrangement uses TRBV19 and TRBJ2-2, with D possibly TRBD2 on 5 matching bases. This CDR3 region has 15 residues. V was shortened by 7 bases and J by 7 bases, with 19 bases between the two germline ends. The germline V gene has CDR1 LNHDA and CDR2 SQIVND (reference sequence). The CDR3 here is CASTSLVVYSGELFF. The CDR3, as DNA: TGTGCCAGTACCTCACTAGTGGTCTACAGCGGGGAGCTGTTTTTT.

The rearrangement joins TRBV7-6 to TRBJ2-5, with 11 bases identical to TRBD2. Losses at the gene ends were 6 bases for V and 4 bases for J; bases not matched to a gene: 1. From germline, CDR1 is SGHVS and CDR2 FNYEAQ. This CDR3 has 13 amino acids. The DNA of the CDR3 is TGTGCCAGCAGAGGACTAGCGGGAGAGACCCAGTACTTC. Its protein product is CASRGLAGETQYF.

This clonotype was counted only a few times. J is TRBJ1-2 and V is TRBV12-3 or TRBV12-4, with 7 bases lining up with TRBD1. The CDR3 consists of 14 residues. Germline trimming cut 2 bases from V and 7 bases from J; bases unmatched to any gene: 7. The CDR3 reads CASSLLTGSSGYTF. In DNA, the CDR3 is TGTGCCAGCAGTTTATTGACAGGGTCGAGTGGCTACACCTTC.

On this clonotype itself: At one boundary the junction diverges from the germline segment, which might be a read error. The J gene is TRBJ1-5, the V gene TRBV7-2; D is unresolved. The CDR3 has 13 residues. Germline V CDR1 and CDR2: SGHTA, FQGNSA. The CDR3 sequence: CASSVASNQPQHF. The CDR3 coding sequence is TGTGCCAGCAGCGTAGCTAGCAATCAGCCCCAGCATTTT.

This clonotype has a count of ten or more. The V and J genes are TRBV7-3 and TRBJ2-5; D is ambiguous. Germline V gene sequence: CDR1 SGHTA, CDR2 FQGTGA. There are 13 residues in the CDR3. With 3 bases removed from V and 7 bases from J, the gap between germline ends came to 12 bases. The CDR3 is CASSFRARGTQYF. CDR3 DNA: TGTGCCAGCAGCTTCCGGGCCCGCGGGACCCAGTACTTC.

V and J are TRBV7-2 and TRBJ1-2, with TRBD1 identical over 7 bases. With V trimmed by 6 bases and J by 8 bases, 12 bases remained unmatched. Germline-derived CDR1 and CDR2 are SGHTA and FQGNSA. CDR3 length: 14 amino acids. CDR3 nucleotides: TGTACCAGCAGTTCTCAAATGAGACAGGGCGGCTACACCTTC. As protein: CTSSSQMRQGGYTF. Filled out from reference TRBV7-2 and TRBJ1-2, the complete variable domain reads GAGVSQSPSNKVTEKGKDVELRCDPISGHTALYWYRQSLGQGLEFLIYFQGNSAPDKSGLPSDRFSAERTGGSVSTLTIQRTQQEDSAVYLCTSSSQMRQGGYTFGSGTRLTVV.

This clonotype was seen only a few times. The chain has TRBV12-3 or TRBV12-4 and TRBJ1-1, with TRBD1 matching 10 bases. The CDR3 extends over 12 amino acids. Trimming cost V 4 bases and J 8 bases; bases outside gene matches: 1. The CDR3 DNA reads as TGTGCCAGCAGTTGGGGACAGGGGGAAGCTTTCTTT. Protein product: CASSWGQGEAFF.

The V and J genes are TRBV15 and TRBJ1-2, with no clear D. V was shortened by 3 bases and J by 7 bases, with 15 bases between the two germline ends. The CDR3 consists of 14 residues. In germline, CDR1 is LNHNV, CDR2 YYDKDF (reference sequence). The CDR3, as DNA: TGTGCCACCAGCAGGGACTCAACCTTAGGTGGCTACACCTTC. Protein: CATSRDSTLGGYTF.

A note on this clonotype: A much larger clone sits a single nucleotide away, making a read error possible. The CDR3 does not end in the conserved phenylalanine or tryptophan, so this is likely a read error. The rearrangement joins TRBV20-1 to TRBJ1-5, with TRBD1 identical over 10 bases. From germline, CDR1 is DFQATT and CDR2 SNEGSKA (reference sequence). This CDR3 is built from 13 residues. Unmatched junction bases numbered 8, after V lost 6 bases and J lost 9 bases. The CDR3 is CSAQGTGEGPQHL. The DNA of the CDR3 is TGCAGTGCCCAAGGGACAGGGGAGGGGCCCCAGCATTTG.

The genes are TRBV6-1 and TRBJ2-1; D is possibly TRBD2 (6 bases). CDR3 size: 14 residues. CDR1 and CDR2 from the germline V gene are MNHNS and SASEGT. Trimming stripped 5 bases from V and 3 bases from J, with 11 bases between. This CDR3 is CASSFGRGYNEQFF. In DNA, the CDR3 is TGTGCCAGCAGTTTCGGGAGAGGCTACAATGAGCAGTTCTTC.

J is TRBJ1-2 and V is TRBV6-5; 9 bases map to TRBD1. CDR3 size: 14 residues. Germline V gene sequence: CDR1 MNHEY, CDR2 SVGAGI. Trimming at V came to 6 bases and at J to 4 bases, leaving 6 bases not matched to a gene. CDR3 region: CASSPLGQGYGYTF. CDR3 nucleotides: TGTGCCAGCAGCCCGCTGGGACAGGGCTATGGCTACACCTTC.

This clonotype was seen a handful of times. The V gene is TRBV5-6, the J gene TRBJ1-5; D is undetermined. Between the trimmed V and J ends, which lost 0 bases and 1 base, there was a span of 11 bases. Germline CDR1 SGHDT, CDR2 YYEEEE. CDR3 size: 16 residues. The CDR3 sequence is CASSLGLVRSNQPQHF. CDR3 coding DNA: TGTGCCAGCAGCTTGGGTCTGGTGAGGAGCAATCAGCCCCAGCATTTT. Drawing the rest from reference TRBV5-6 and TRBJ1-5, the complete variable domain is DAGVTQSPTHLIKTRGQQVTLRCSPKSGHDTVSWYQQALGQGPQFIFQYYEEEERQRGNFPDRFSGHQFPNYSSELNVNALLLGDSALYLCASSLGLVRSNQPQHFGDGTRLSIL.

The chain combines TRBV20-1 with TRBJ2-7; D unresolved. Deletions cut 2 bases from V and 6 bases from J, with 8 bases between. CDR1 and CDR2 from the germline V gene are DFQATT and SNEGSKA (reference sequence). The length of the CDR3 is 11 residues. The CDR3 is CSARNGAEQYF. The DNA of the CDR3 is TGCAGTGCTAGAAACGGAGCCGAGCAGTACTTC.

Concerning this clonotype: Sequence at one end of the junction differs from germline and may be a read error. The chain joins TRBV6-4 to TRBJ1-1; perhaps TRBD1 as D (5 bases). The germline V gene encodes CDR1 MRHNA and CDR2 SNTAGT. The CDR3 has 13 residues. This CDR3 is CACSAGKNTEAFF. Written as DNA, the CDR3 is TGTGCCTGCAGTGCAGGGAAGAACACTGAAGCTTTCTTT.

The gene calls are TRBV12-3 or TRBV12-4 and TRBJ2-1, with TRBD2 identical over 9 bases. Germline trimming cut 5 bases from V and 4 bases from J; bases unmatched to any gene: 12. This CDR3 has 17 residues. The CDR3 here is CASSLNLAGGHYNEQFF. The CDR3 DNA is TGTGCCAGCAGTCTGAACCTCGCGGGGGGGCATTACAATGAGCAGTTCTTC.

This chain joins TRBV6-5 and TRBJ1-4; D is undetermined. The germline V gene has CDR1 MNHEY and CDR2 SVGAGI. V shed 2 bases and J shed 2 bases, with 6 bases lying between them. The CDR3 is made up of 14 amino acids. The CDR3 protein is CASSYGGTNEKLFF. The CDR3 bases are TGTGCCAGCAGTTACGGCGGGACTAATGAAAAACTGTTTTTT.

The V gene is TRBV12-3 or TRBV12-4, the J gene TRBJ1-5; D is unclear. The germline V and J ends were trimmed by 3 bases and 6 bases, with 9 bases remaining between them. CDR3 length: 13 residues. CDR3 loop: CASSLQVSQPQHF. CDR3 nucleotide sequence: TGTGCCAGCAGTTTGCAGGTTAGTCAGCCCCAGCATTTT.

The rearrangement uses TRBV6-2 or TRBV6-3 and TRBJ2-2, with D uncertain. Germline values: CDR1 MNHEY, CDR2 SVGEGT. Trimming left V 8 bases short and J 5 bases short, with 9 bases between. The CDR3 contains 12 residues. Here the CDR3 reads CASRFWTGELFF. The CDR3 DNA reads TGTGCCAGCCGGTTCTGGACCGGGGAGCTGTTTTTT.

The sample holds many counts of this clonotype. The chain recombines TRBV7-2 with TRBJ2-3; D not certain. The CDR3 consists of 14 residues. In germline, CDR1 is SGHTA, CDR2 FQGNSA. V lost 1 base, J lost 5 bases, and 10 bases lay in between. The CDR3 protein is CASSLEPVEDTQYF. The CDR3 nucleotides read TGTGCCAGCAGCTTAGAGCCTGTCGAAGATACGCAGTATTTT.